This TCR beta chain was identified during a study of graft-versus-host responses after intestinal transplantation. Study overall: Multivisceral, liver-intestinal, or isolated intestinal grafts were transplanted into recipients. Every transplant recipient was induced with anti-thymocyte globulin, then maintained on tacrolimus and steroids for about 3 years.

Sequenced by immunoSEQ multiplex PCR; TCRdb stores in-frame clones only, minus some. The top ten hold about 0.11% of the sample, which has some 130,000 clones, approximately 95% seen once. In regard to this clone: Its antigen is unknown.

Broader study findings: Investigators detected GvH clones in recipient marrow, with some emerging earlier in ileum or blood. Early post-transplant HvG declines showed an association with peak circulating GvH clone levels.

The CDR3 totals 13 residues. Trimming took off 1 base at V and 5 bases at J, with 9 bases between the two ends. CDR1 SEHNR and CDR2 FQNEAQ come from the germline V gene (reference sequence). This specimen was unstimulated CD4+ T cells sorted from spleen or lymph node cells, taken before intestinal transplant. This TCR was recovered from a human donor who received an intestinal transplant. The chain is built from TRBV7-9 and TRBJ2-7; a weak D match, TRBD1 (6 bases). The CDR3 loop reads CASSLDRVNEQYF. The DNA for the CDR3 is TGTGCCAGCAGCTTAGACAGGGTCAACGAGCAGTACTTC.